These T cell receptor beta chains were read from a single sample in a study of cytomegalovirus exposure and HLA in healthy donors. Clones were sequenced by immunoSEQ multiplex PCR, and TCRdb holds only the in-frame ones, with some missing. The sample gives 180,000 or so clones, 8.5% to 10% of which show up once; approximately 1.5% is in the top ten. The sequenced material came from PBMCs. Source of these receptors: a woman aged 25 to 45 in good health and CMV-seropositive. The CDR3 runs from the conserved cysteine through the conserved F or W. D genes are given only for firm matches. Size values are once, few and many counts, or a class for expanded clones, and some rows have none.

TRBJ2-1	few	TRBV7-9	NA	CASSIYRETEQFF	TGTGCCAGCAGCATCTACAGGGAAACCGAGCAGTTCTTC
TRBJ2-1	many	TRBV10-1	TRBD2	CASSESKLGLAGYNEQFF	TGCGCCAGCAGTGAGTCAAAATTAGGACTAGCGGGGTACAATGAGCAGTTCTTC
TRBJ1-2	NA	TRBV5-6	NA	CASSFGLYGYTF	TGTGCCAGCAGCTTCGGTTTGTATGGCTACACCTTC
TRBJ2-1	NA	TRBV10-2	TRBD2	CASSGGKRTSVRPAGHEQFF	TGCGCCAGCAGTGGGGGTAAGCGGACTAGCGTACGCCCTGCCGGGCATGAGCAGTTCTTC
TRBJ2-3	few	TRBV28	TRBD2	CASSRGTSGTDTQYF	TGTGCCAGCAGTCGAGGGACTAGCGGCACAGATACGCAGTATTTT
TRBJ2-1	NA	TRBV6-6	NA	CASRPQGNEQFF	TGTGCCAGCAGACCACAGGGAAATGAGCAGTTCTTC
TRBJ2-3	few	TRBV6-4	TRBD2	CASSDGAGGKDTQYF	TGTGCCAGCAGTGACGGAGCGGGAGGGAAAGATACGCAGTATTTT
TRBJ2-1	NA	TRBV2	NA	CASSVGESRRSYNEQFF	TGTGCCAGCAGTGTTGGGGAGAGTCGGCGCTCCTACAATGAGCAGTTCTTC
TRBJ2-1	few	TRBV6-1	NA	CASDYGVNEQFF	TGTGCCAGCGATTACGGGGTCAATGAGCAGTTCTTC
TRBJ2-2	few	TRBV5-1	TRBD2	CASPLAGYTGELFF	TGCGCCAGTCCCCTAGCGGGATACACCGGGGAGCTGTTTTTT
TRBJ1-2	few	TRBV5-1	TRBD1	CASTQGTGLYGYPF	TGCGCCAGCACGCAAGGGACAGGCCTCTATGGCTACCCCTTC
TRBJ2-7	few	TRBV11-2	TRBD1	CASSLGWQGAYEQYF	TGTGCCAGCAGCTTAGGGTGGCAGGGGGCCTACGAGCAGTACTTC
TRBJ2-7	few	TRBV19	TRBD1	CASSPVGTGADEQYF	TGTGCCAGTAGTCCCGTCGGGACAGGGGCTGATGAGCAGTACTTC
TRBJ2-7	NA	TRBV29-1	TRBD2	CSALTSGLTYEQYF	TGCAGCGCTCTGACTAGCGGCCTCACCTACGAGCAGTACTTC
TRBJ2-7	NA	TRBV2	TRBD1	CASGGTGGNYEQYF	TGTGCCAGCGGGGGGACAGGGGGAAACTACGAGCAGTACTTC
TRBJ2-7	NA	TRBV7-9	NA	CASSPRDLGYPYEQYF	TGTGCCAGCAGCCCTCGGGACTTAGGGTACCCGTACGAGCAGTACTTC
TRBJ1-2	few	TRBV18	TRBD1	CASSPVGQGNYGYTF	TGTGCCAGCTCACCCGTAGGACAGGGTAACTATGGCTACACCTTC
TRBJ2-3	few	TRBV5-6	TRBD1	CASSFSTGVGTQYF	TGTGCCAGCAGCTTTTCGACAGGGGTGGGTACGCAGTATTTT
TRBJ1-1	NA	TRBV5-1	NA	CASSLSWTRTEAFF	TGCGCCAGCAGCTTGTCGTGGACTCGCACTGAAGCTTTCTTT
TRBJ1-2	few	TRBV7-3	NA	CASSLGGGAGREGYTF	TGTGCCAGCAGCCTGGGGGGGGGCGCTGGGAGGGAAGGCTACACCTTC
TRBJ2-1	NA	TRBV7-2	TRBD2	CASSSIAGGRNEQFF	TGTGCCAGCAGCTCGATAGCGGGAGGTCGGAATGAGCAGTTCTTC
TRBJ2-7	NA	TRBV2	TRBD2	CASRAGLAGVFEQYF	TGTGCCAGCAGGGCTGGACTAGCGGGAGTCTTCGAGCAGTACTTC
TRBJ2-1	few	TRBV7-9	TRBD2	CASSLPGLASYNEQFF	TGTGCCAGCAGCTTGCCGGGACTAGCGAGTTACAATGAGCAGTTCTTC
TRBJ2-7	NA	TRBV11-2	TRBD2	CASSFKSGGQGPYEQYF	TGTGCCAGCAGCTTTAAAAGCGGGGGACAAGGGCCCTACGAGCAGTACTTC
TRBJ1-1	few	TRBV6-6	TRBD1	CASSPRDRGPTEAFF	TGTGCCAGCAGTCCCCGGGACAGGGGGCCCACTGAAGCTTTCTTT
TRBJ1-6	NA	TRBV7-2	TRBD1	CASSFARGRESPLHF	TGTGCCAGCAGCTTTGCCAGGGGGCGCGAATCACCCCTCCACTTT
TRBJ2-5	NA	TRBV30	NA	CAWSPERVYQETQYF	TGTGCCTGGTCCCCGGAGCGGGTCTACCAAGAGACCCAGTACTTC
TRBJ2-1	few	TRBV5-6	TRBD2	CASSSDTSGRANEQFF	TGTGCCAGCAGCTCCGATACTAGCGGGAGGGCTAATGAGCAGTTCTTC
TRBJ2-3	few	TRBV5-1	TRBD1	CASSQGDADTQYF	TGCGCCAGCAGTCAGGGGGACGCAGATACGCAGTATTTT